This TCR beta chain was sequenced in a study of blood T cell repertoires in COVID-19. Whole-study context: Donors in the United States, Italy and Spain gave samples during acute or convalescent COVID-19. PBMCs, B-cell-depleted T cells, or T cells were the source of the cDNA or gDNA that made up the material.

In the authors' workflow: How many nucleated cells were present was estimated from reference gene primer amplification. The assay was immunoSEQ multiplex PCR, and TCRdb's table has in-frame clones only and misses some. The V and J calls and clone size come from that table; D and trimming were worked out from the DNA. The repertoire holds 95,000 to 100,000 clones, with approximately 89% as singletons. The CDR3 runs to 11 residues. Trimming at V came to 1 base and at J to 11 bases, leaving 3 bases not matched to a gene. CDR1 is SQVTM and CDR2 is ANQGSEA in the germline V gene. The receptor was derived from a woman under 40 with acute or convalescent COVID-19. V usage is TRBV29-1 and J usage is TRBJ1-1, with 8 bases that match TRBD1. The specimen sequenced was peripheral blood. The CDR3: CSVEGTGRAFF. The CDR3 DNA reads as TGCAGCGTTGAAGGGACAGGGAGGGCTTTCTTT.